The following is a TCR beta chain sequence with its context. The data originate from a study of glioma-infiltrating T cells after dendritic cell vaccination. On the study more broadly: Monocyte-derived dendritic cells, cultured seven days with IL-4 and GM-CSF, were pulsed with autologous tumor lysate.

Measured with immunoSEQ multiplex PCR; TCRdb has only the in-frame clones, and not every one. Among 75,000 to 100,000 clones, around 80% were seen once, and the ten largest hold almost 6%. Per the germline V gene, CDR1 is GTSNPN and CDR2 is SVGIG (reference sequence). V lost 1 base to trimming and J lost 2 bases, with 12 bases between them. The CDR3 length is 15 residues. Material: blood, obtained before dendritic cell vaccination. The chain has TRBV30 and TRBJ1-3; tentatively, D is TRBD1 (5 bases). This sequence originates from a human donor with glioblastoma. CDR3 coding DNA: TGTGCCTGGAGTGCCCCAGGGAATACTGGAAACACCATATATTTT. It is translated as CAWSAPGNTGNTIYF.